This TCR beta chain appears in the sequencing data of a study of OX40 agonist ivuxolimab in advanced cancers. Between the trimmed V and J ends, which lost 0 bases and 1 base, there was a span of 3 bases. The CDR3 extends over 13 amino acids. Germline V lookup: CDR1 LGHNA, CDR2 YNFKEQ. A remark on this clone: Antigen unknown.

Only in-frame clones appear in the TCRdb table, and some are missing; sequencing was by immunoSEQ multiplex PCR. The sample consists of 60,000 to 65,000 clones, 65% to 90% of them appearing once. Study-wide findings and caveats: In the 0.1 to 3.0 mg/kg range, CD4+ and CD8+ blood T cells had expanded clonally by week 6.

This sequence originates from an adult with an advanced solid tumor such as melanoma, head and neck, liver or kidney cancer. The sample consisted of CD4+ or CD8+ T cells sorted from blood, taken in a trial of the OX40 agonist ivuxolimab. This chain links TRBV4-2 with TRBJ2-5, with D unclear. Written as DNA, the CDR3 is TGTGCCAGCAGCCAAGAGCGCCAAGAGACCCAGTACTTC. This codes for CASSQERQETQYF.